Below are 10 T cell receptor beta chains sequenced from a single sample in a study of early T cells in non-severe SARS-CoV-2 infection. TCRdb re-analysed the 5' RACE reads in MiXCR, keeping a single row per CDR3 protein. This sample has roughly 100,000 distinct CDR3 sequences, with under 15% found just once. Sequencing used whole blood. The receptors shown here come from an adult who was a healthcare worker with PCR-confirmed SARS-CoV-2 infection or an uninfected control (not recorded which).

This clonotype was picked up many times. The rearrangement links TRBV3-1 to TRBJ2-5, with D possibly matching TRBD2 (5 bases). This CDR3 has 17 amino acids. V was clipped by 0 bases and J by 2 bases, with 16 bases between them. CDR1 is LGHDT and CDR2 is YNNKEL in the germline V gene (reference sequence). The CDR3 nucleotides read TGTGCCAGCAGCCAAGATCGGACTTGGGCCACACAAGAGACCCAGTACTTC. Translated: CASSQDRTWATQETQYF.

The chain joins TRBV28 to TRBJ1-2; the D gene is possibly TRBD1 (6 bases). CDR3 length equals 12 residues. Trimming pared 7 bases from V and 2 bases from J, leaving 8 bases between. Germline loops: CDR1 MDHEN, CDR2 SYDVKM. CDR3: CASIDRNYGYTF. In DNA form, the CDR3 reads TGTGCCAGCATTGACAGGAACTATGGCTACACCTTC.

This clonotype appeared many times. The CDR3 bases are TGTGCCAGTGTTGAGGGGAACACTGAAGCTTTCTTT. Amino acids: CASVEGNTEAFF. The gene calls are TRBV6-1 and TRBJ1-1; no clear D gene. V gave up 9 bases and J gave up 1 base, with 9 bases separating them. Germline CDR1 is MNHNS and CDR2 is SASEGT. The CDR3 is made up of 12 amino acids.

CDR3 region: CASSSKTTGLQETQYF. The CDR3, as DNA: TGTGCCAGCAGTTCGAAGACGACAGGCCTTCAAGAGACCCAGTACTTC. The chain employs TRBV28 and TRBJ2-5; a possible D gene is TRBD1 (6 bases). This CDR3 contains 16 residues. The germline V gene has CDR1 MDHEN and CDR2 SYDVKM. With 4 bases removed from V and 2 bases from J, the gap between germline ends came to 17 bases.

This clonotype has a handful of counts. J is TRBJ1-1 and V is TRBV3-1; D gene unclear. Germline CDR1 reads LGHDT; CDR2 reads YNNKEL (reference sequence). The V end was cut by 3 bases, the J end by 4 bases, with 9 bases between. CDR3 length: 13 amino acids. The CDR3 protein is CASSHSGITEAFF. CDR3 in DNA: TGTGCCAGCAGCCACTCGGGGATCACTGAAGCTTTCTTT.

The chain combines TRBV2 with TRBJ1-5; 7 nucleotides line up with TRBD1. CDR1 SNHLY and CDR2 FYNNEI come from the germline V gene. CDR3 length: 14 amino acids. The junction had 7 bases not matched to a gene; V was cut back by 6 bases and J by 5 bases. The CDR3 DNA is TGTGCCAGCAGAGACGGGACAGTTCATCAGCCCCAGCATTTT. It translates to CASRDGTVHQPQHF.

This chain joins TRBV20-1 and TRBJ2-7, with TRBD1 matching 7 bases. The CDR3 is made up of 16 amino acids. Germline values: CDR1 DFQATT, CDR2 SNEGSKA (reference sequence). V lost 6 bases, J lost 0 bases, and 14 bases stayed unmatched. The CDR3 coding sequence is TGCAGTGCCCAGGATTCCGGGACAGCTTACTCCTACGAGCAGTACTTC. Residues: CSAQDSGTAYSYEQYF.

The chain has TRBV7-2 and TRBJ2-1, with a possible D match to TRBD2 (6 bases). V lost 1 base and J 12 bases, leaving 13 bases between the germline ends. This CDR3 region has 13 residues. Germline V lookup: CDR1 SGHTA, CDR2 FQGNSA. CDR3 DNA: TGTGCCAGCAGCTTAGAAGGTCGGGGAGGGCAGTTCTTC. This gives the protein CASSLEGRGGQFF.

In this sample, this clonotype turned up many times. The J gene is TRBJ2-2, the V gene TRBV18; D is undetermined. Germline values: CDR1 KGHSH, CDR2 LQKENI. The CDR3 runs 15 residues. V gave up 3 bases and J gave up 0 bases, with 8 bases separating them. The CDR3 nucleotides read TGTGCCAGCTCACCCATAACTGCGAACACCGGGGAGCTGTTTTTT. Amino acids: CASSPITANTGELFF. The complete variable domain, with remaining parts taken from reference TRBV18 and TRBJ2-2, reads NAGVMQNPRHLVRRRGQEARLRCSPMKGHSHVYWYRQLPEEGLKFMVYLQKENIIDESGMPKERFSAEFPKEGPSILRIQQVVRGDSAAYFCASSPITANTGELFFGEGSRLTVL.

This clonotype has ten or more counts. The V and J genes are TRBV6-6 and TRBJ2-5, with TRBD2 as a possible D gene (6 bases). The germline CDR1 and CDR2 sequences are MNHNY and SVGAGI (reference sequence). V was cut by 2 bases and J by 5 bases, with 15 bases left in between. This CDR3 is built from 15 residues. CDR3 residues: CASSYIRLVRETQYF. Written as DNA, the CDR3 is TGTGCCAGCAGTTACATACGACTAGTTCGTGAGACCCAGTACTTC.